Listed here is a single T cell receptor beta chain. Its antigen is unknown. This was a survey-level run. Assay used: immunoSEQ multiplex PCR; TCRdb lists only in-frame clones, some missing. This sample yields approximately 30,000 clones, of which 65% to 70% are seen a single time; roughly 1.8% belongs to the top ten. The data were obtained in a study of STAT5B mutations in CD4+ large granular lymphocyte leukemia. Study-wide findings and caveats: Without putative leukemic clones, patient CD4-sorted repertoires remained more clonal than healthy CD4+ repertoires. No patients shared main leukemic clonotypes, though less than 30% appeared at low frequency elsewhere. Data were not HLA-matched across samples.

The CDR3 length is 13 residues. Trimming shortened V by 3 bases and J by 1 base, and 3 bases separated the two germline ends. Germline values: CDR1 SEHNR, CDR2 FQNEAQ (reference sequence). This TCR was sampled from a human donor in good health. The chain has TRBV7-9 and TRBJ2-2; D remains unclear. Sequencing was carried out using CD4+ T cells from blood buffy coats. In DNA, the CDR3 is TGTGCCAGCAGCTTGGAGAACACCGGGGAGCTGTTTTTT. Protein: CASSLENTGELFF. Using reference TRBV7-9 and TRBJ2-2 for the parts outside the CDR3, the full variable domain is DTGVSQNPRHKITKRGQNVTFRCDPISEHNRLYWYRQTLGQGPEFLTYFQNEAQLEKSRLLSDRFSAERPKGSFSTLEIQRTEQGDSAMYLCASSLENTGELFFGEGSRLTVL.